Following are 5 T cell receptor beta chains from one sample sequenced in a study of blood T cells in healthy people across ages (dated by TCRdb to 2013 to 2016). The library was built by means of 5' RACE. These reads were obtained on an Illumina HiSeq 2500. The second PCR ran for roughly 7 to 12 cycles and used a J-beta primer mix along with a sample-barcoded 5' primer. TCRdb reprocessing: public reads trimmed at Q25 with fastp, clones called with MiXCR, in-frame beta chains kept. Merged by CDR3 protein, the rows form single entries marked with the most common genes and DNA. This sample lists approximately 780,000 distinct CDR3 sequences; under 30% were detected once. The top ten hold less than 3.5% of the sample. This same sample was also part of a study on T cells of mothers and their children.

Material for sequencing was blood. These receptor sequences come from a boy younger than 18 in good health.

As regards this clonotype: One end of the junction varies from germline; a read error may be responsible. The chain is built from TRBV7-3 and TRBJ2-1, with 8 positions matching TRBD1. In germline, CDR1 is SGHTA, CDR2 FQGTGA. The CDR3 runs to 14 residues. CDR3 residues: CASSFDRGDNEQSF. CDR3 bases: TGTGCCAGCAGCTTCGACAGGGGCGACAATGAGCAGTCCTTC.

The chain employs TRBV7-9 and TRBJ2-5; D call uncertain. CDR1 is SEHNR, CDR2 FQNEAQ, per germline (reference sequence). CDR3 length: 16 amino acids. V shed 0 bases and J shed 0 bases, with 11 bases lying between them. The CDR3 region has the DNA TGTGCCAGCAGCTTAGCGGAGTCAGGCTACCAAGAGACCCAGTACTTC. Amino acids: CASSLAESGYQETQYF.

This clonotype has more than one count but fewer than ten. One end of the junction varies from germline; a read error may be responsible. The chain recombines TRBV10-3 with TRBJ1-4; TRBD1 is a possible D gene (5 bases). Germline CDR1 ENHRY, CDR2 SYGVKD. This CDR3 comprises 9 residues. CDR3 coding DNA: TGTGCCATCAGTGAGGGACACCCTTTT. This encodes CAISEGHPF.

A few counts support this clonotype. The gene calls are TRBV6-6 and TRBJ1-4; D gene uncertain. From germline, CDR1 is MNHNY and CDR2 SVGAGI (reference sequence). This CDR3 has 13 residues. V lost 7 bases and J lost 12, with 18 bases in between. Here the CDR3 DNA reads TGTGCCAGCACCGTAGTCTCTCTTGGGGAACTGTTTTTT. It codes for CASTVVSLGELFF.

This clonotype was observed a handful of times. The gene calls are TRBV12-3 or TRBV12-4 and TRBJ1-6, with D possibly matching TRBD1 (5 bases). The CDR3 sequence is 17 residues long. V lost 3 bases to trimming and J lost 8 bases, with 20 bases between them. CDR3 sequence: CASSFLGGGWGDSPLHF. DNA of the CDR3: TGTGCCAGCAGTTTCCTGGGGGGGGGTTGGGGGGATTCACCCCTCCACTTT.